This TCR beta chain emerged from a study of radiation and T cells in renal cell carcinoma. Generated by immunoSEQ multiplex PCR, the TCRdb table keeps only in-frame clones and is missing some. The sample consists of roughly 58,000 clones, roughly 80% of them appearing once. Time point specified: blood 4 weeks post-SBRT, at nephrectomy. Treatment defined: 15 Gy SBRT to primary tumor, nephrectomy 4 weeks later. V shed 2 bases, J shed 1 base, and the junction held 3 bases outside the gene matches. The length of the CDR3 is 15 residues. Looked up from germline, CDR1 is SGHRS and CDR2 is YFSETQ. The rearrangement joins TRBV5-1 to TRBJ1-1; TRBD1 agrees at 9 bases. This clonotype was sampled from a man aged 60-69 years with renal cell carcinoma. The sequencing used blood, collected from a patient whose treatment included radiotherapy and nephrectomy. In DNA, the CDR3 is TGCGCCAGCAGCTTACAGGGGGCGGCGAACACTGAAGCTTTCTTT. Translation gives CASSLQGAANTEAFF.